Listed below are T cell receptor beta chains from one sample, sequenced in a study of PD-1 blockade in classical Hodgkin lymphoma. The assay was immunoSEQ multiplex PCR, and TCRdb's table has in-frame clones only and misses some. The sample has around 10,000 clones, around 84% seen once. The sample comprised CD8+ T cells from blood. The receptors stem from a human donor with classical Hodgkin lymphoma. The CDR3 runs from the conserved cysteine through the conserved F or W. D genes are given only for firm matches. The size of a clone is reported for some rows only, either as once, few or many, or as a class for expanded clones.

clone_size j_call cdr3_length d_call v_call cdr3_nt cdr3_aa
once TRBJ1-3 15 . TRBV5-6 TGTGCCAGCAGCTTGTTGAAGGGGTCCGGAAACACCATATATTTT CASSLLKGSGNTIYF
. TRBJ2-7 15 TRBD1 TRBV9 TGTGCCAGCAGCGTAGAGGGACAGGGAATCCACGAGCAGTACTTC CASSVEGQGIHEQYF
once TRBJ2-7 15 . TRBV5-6 TGTGCCAGCAGCGATCAACAGGGCTCGGCGCGGGAGCAGTACTTC CASSDQQGSAREQYF
. TRBJ1-2 15 TRBD1 TRBV9 TGTGCCAGCAGCGTAGGGACAGGTGCTAACTATGGCTACACCTTC CASSVGTGANYGYTF
. TRBJ2-3 16 . TRBV27 TGTGCCAGCAGTCTTTCTTCGGGGGCGCAGTGGATTGGGCAGTATTTT CASSLSSGAQWIGQYF
. TRBJ2-5 16 TRBD1 TRBV5-1 TGCGCCACTTGCCTGGGCACAGGGGGCTTTTCGGAGACCCAGTACTTC CATCLGTGGFSETQYF
. TRBJ2-3 11 TRBD1 TRBV29-1 TGCAGCGTTGACCGACAGGGTGGGCAGTATTTT CSVDRQGGQYF
. TRBJ2-1 12 . TRBV15 TGTGCCACCAGCAGAGATGAGGATGAGCAGTTCTTC CATSRDEDEQFF
. TRBJ2-3 14 TRBD1 TRBV9 TGTGCCAGCAGCGAAGACAGGGGCGCAGATACGCAGTATTTT CASSEDRGADTQYF
. TRBJ1-6 15 . TRBV27 TGTGCCAGCAGTCCCCCGGGGCTTCCACCGTCACCCCTCCACTTT CASSPPGLPPSPLHF
. TRBJ1-1 11 . TRBV7-9 TGTGCCAGCAGTCCCACAGGGTCGACTTTCTTT CASSPTGSTFF
. TRBJ2-3 16 . TRBV2 TGTGCCAGCAGTGAAGCCCGGATAGGGGTGACAGATACGCAGTATTTT CASSEARIGVTDTQYF
. TRBJ1-4 15 . TRBV7-8 TGTGCCAGTCGTAAGAACAGATTCCATAATGAAAAACTGTTTTTT CASRKNRFHNEKLFF
. TRBJ1-4 15 . TRBV4-3 TGCGCCAGCAGCCAAGATGGCGGAACTAATGAAAAACTGTTTTTT CASSQDGGTNEKLFF
. TRBJ1-3 14 . TRBV6-1 TGTGCCAGCAGTGAAGCCCCCTCAGGAAACACCATATATTTT CASSEAPSGNTIYF
. TRBJ2-7 15 . TRBV11-3 TGTGCCAGCAGCTTATACGCCGGGGACGCCTACGAGCAGTACTTC CASSLYAGDAYEQYF
once TRBJ1-6 17 . TRBV18 TGTGCCAGCTCACTCACGAGTACAGGCTCCTATAATTCACCCCTCCACTTT CASSLTSTGSYNSPLHF
few TRBJ2-2 14 . TRBV5-1 TGCGCCAGCAGCTTGGTTGTCTTGTCCGGGGAGCTGTTTTTT CASSLVVLSGELFF
few TRBJ2-3 14 . TRBV7-2 TGTGCCAGCAGCTTAGATGGGGGGACAGATACGCAGTATTTT CASSLDGGTDTQYF
. TRBJ2-2 15 . TRBV28 TGTGCCAGCAGTTCCGTTACAGGGTACATCGGGGAGCTGTTTTTT CASSSVTGYIGELFF
. TRBJ2-7 11 . TRBV10-2 TGCGCCAGCAGCCCCGACTACGAGCAGTACTTC CASSPDYEQYF
. TRBJ2-1 15 . TRBV4-1 TGCGCCAGCAGCCAAGTCCCCACTCCTTACAATGAGCAGTTCTTC CASSQVPTPYNEQFF